These 12 T cell receptor beta chains share one sample of origin, sequenced in a study of blood T cell repertoires in COVID-19. TCRdb's copy holds only in-frame clones and misses some; the assay was immunoSEQ multiplex PCR. Of under 200,000 clones in the sample, roughly three quarters were seen once. Sequences were obtained from peripheral blood. All receptors come from a woman between 40 and 50 years old with COVID-19, enrolled during active disease.

The chain is built from TRBV4-1 and TRBJ2-1; D might be TRBD1 (6 bases). The CDR3 is made up of 15 amino acids. V dropped 1 base and J dropped 4 bases, with 11 bases sitting between them. CDR1 is MGHRA, CDR2 YSYEKL, per germline. The CDR3 is CASSQAGGTYNEQFF. The CDR3 nucleotides are TGCGCCAGCAGCCAAGCTGGGGGCACGTACAATGAGCAGTTCTTC.

V is TRBV5-4 and J is TRBJ2-2; TRBD1 matches 7 bases. Germline CDR1 reads SGHNT; CDR2 reads YYREEE (reference sequence). V shed 4 bases, J shed 0 bases, and the junction held 3 bases outside the gene matches. The CDR3 contains 15 residues. In nucleotides, the CDR3 is TGTGCCAGCAGCCGACAGGGATCGAACACCGGGGAGCTGTTTTTT. This translates into CASSRQGSNTGELFF.

The chain is built from TRBV5-1 and TRBJ1-6; 9 nucleotides agree with TRBD1. The germline V gene has CDR1 SGHRS and CDR2 YFSETQ. CDR3 length equals 13 residues. V was pared by 7 bases and J by 10 bases, with 6 bases of the junction left unmatched. As DNA, the CDR3 is TGCGCCAGCCGGACAGGGGACGACTCACCCCTCCACTTT. Protein: CASRTGDDSPLHF.

The rearrangement uses TRBV27 and TRBJ2-7, with a tentative D call TRBD1 (6 bases). The CDR3 consists of 13 residues. Germline CDR1 is MNHEY and CDR2 is SMNVEV (reference sequence). V dropped 6 bases and J dropped 0 bases, with 9 bases sitting between them. This chain's CDR3 is CASRQGISYEQYF. CDR3 coding DNA: TGTGCCAGCAGGCAGGGGATCTCCTACGAGCAGTACTTC.

The chain uses TRBV5-1 and TRBJ2-7; D might be TRBD1 (6 bases). Trimming stripped 5 bases from V and 0 bases from J, with 9 bases between. Per the germline V gene, CDR1 is SGHRS and CDR2 is YFSETQ. The CDR3 is 13 amino acids. The CDR3 region is CASSGGSSYEQYF. The CDR3 coding sequence is TGCGCCAGCAGTGGGGGCAGCTCCTACGAGCAGTACTTC.

This clone has more than one count but fewer than ten. The chain employs TRBV14 and TRBJ1-1, with D uncertain. V shed 0 bases and J shed 5 bases, with 7 bases lying between them. The germline gives CDR1 SGHDN, CDR2 FVKESK. CDR3 length: 13 amino acids. The CDR3 sequence: CASSQDRLTEAFF. For the CDR3, the DNA is TGTGCCAGCAGCCAAGATCGACTTACTGAAGCTTTCTTT.

The chain links TRBV10-3 to TRBJ2-7; the match to TRBD1 covers 7 bases. Germline V gene sequence: CDR1 ENHRY, CDR2 SYGVKD. V lost 7 bases and J lost 6; bases outside the gene matches: 9. The CDR3 contains 13 residues. CDR3 sequence reads: CAINIGQAGEQYF. DNA for the CDR3: TGTGCCATCAACATTGGACAGGCCGGCGAGCAGTACTTC.

This rearrangement joins TRBV27 to TRBJ2-7, with D perhaps TRBD2 (6 bases). The CDR3 is 14 residues long. The ends were cut back, 7 bases at V and 3 bases at J, with 16 bases in the middle. Germline-derived CDR1 and CDR2 are MNHEY and SMNVEV (reference sequence). The chain's CDR3 is CASKLGPGDYEQYF. The CDR3 DNA follows: TGTGCCAGCAAACTGGGACCGGGGGACTACGAGCAGTACTTC.

This clone came up many times. The chain has TRBV4-1 and TRBJ2-5; possibly TRBD1 for D (5 bases). The CDR3 spans 15 residues. Trimming took 4 bases from V and 2 from J, leaving 14 bases between them. The germline gives CDR1 MGHRA, CDR2 YSYEKL. In DNA, the CDR3 is TGCGCCAGCAGCCCAGGTAGGACACAACAAGAGACCCAGTACTTC. This gives the protein CASSPGRTQQETQYF.

This chain uses TRBV5-4 with TRBJ1-3, with 7 bases matching TRBD1. CDR3 length: 14 residues. Germline trimming cut 4 bases from V and 4 bases from J; bases unmatched to any gene: 5. CDR1 and CDR2 from the germline V gene are SGHNT and YYREEE (reference sequence). CDR3 in amino acids: CASSIGTAGNTIYF. As DNA, the CDR3 is TGTGCCAGCAGCATTGGGACAGCAGGAAACACCATATATTTT.

The chain recombines TRBV29-1 with TRBJ1-3, with D uncertain. The V end was cut by 4 bases, the J end by 0 bases, with 7 bases between. This CDR3 has 13 residues. Germline V gene lookup returns CDR1 SQVTM and CDR2 ANQGSEA. CDR3: CSVGWSSGNTIYF. CDR3 nucleotides: TGCAGCGTTGGGTGGAGCTCTGGAAACACCATATATTTT.

V is TRBV6-5 and J is TRBJ2-7; the D gene is possibly TRBD2 (6 bases). Trimming pared 7 bases from V and 9 bases from J, leaving 19 bases between. This CDR3 is 13 amino acids long. The germline V gene encodes CDR1 MNHEY and CDR2 SVGAGI. The CDR3 DNA reads as TGTGCCAGCATTAGGCGGGGAATCGAGGGGCAGTACTTC. Protein sequence: CASIRRGIEGQYF.